This T cell receptor beta chain was recovered during a study of T cells after posttransplantation cyclophosphamide. General study findings and limits: Tissue-infiltrating T cells from skin or gut overlapped little with blood T cells.

TCRdb's table, derived via immunoSEQ multiplex PCR, lists solely in-frame clones and lacks some. The sample lists around 35,000 clones, none appearing once, the ten largest making up around 1.2%. Trimming removed 6 bases from V and 4 bases from J; junction bases left unmatched: 4. Germline CDR1 and CDR2: MNHNS and SASEGT. The CDR3 spans 15 residues. Regarding this clone: The target antigen is unknown.

The TCR sequence derives from a girl under 18 in good health, CMV-negative, and a related stem cell transplant donor. The sample taken for sequencing was PBMCs. The chain has TRBV6-1 and TRBJ2-2; the match to TRBD2 covers 11 bases. The CDR3 loop reads CASRRLAGPTGELFF. The CDR3 DNA is TGTGCCAGCAGGAGACTAGCGGGGCCCACCGGGGAGCTGTTTTTT.